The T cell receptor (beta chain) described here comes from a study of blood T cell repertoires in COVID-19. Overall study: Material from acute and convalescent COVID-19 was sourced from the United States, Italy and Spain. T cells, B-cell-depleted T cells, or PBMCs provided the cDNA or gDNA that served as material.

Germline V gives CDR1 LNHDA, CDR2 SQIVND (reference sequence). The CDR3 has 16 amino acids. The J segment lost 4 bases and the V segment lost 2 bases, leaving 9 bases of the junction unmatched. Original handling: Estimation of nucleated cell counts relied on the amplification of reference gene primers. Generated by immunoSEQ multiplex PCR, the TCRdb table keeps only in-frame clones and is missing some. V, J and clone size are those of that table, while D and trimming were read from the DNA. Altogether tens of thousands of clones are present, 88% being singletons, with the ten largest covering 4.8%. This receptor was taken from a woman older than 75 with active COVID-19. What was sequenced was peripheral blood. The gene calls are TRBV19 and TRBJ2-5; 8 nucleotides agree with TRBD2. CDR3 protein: CASSILAGGGGETQYF. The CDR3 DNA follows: TGTGCCAGTAGTATACTAGCGGGTGGAGGAGGAGAGACCCAGTACTTC.